This TCR beta chain was recorded in a study of cytomegalovirus exposure and HLA in healthy donors. Across the study: Caucasian-associated ancestry cluster membership applied to about four fifths of 398 genotyped donors.

Whole-study results and caveats: In a later analysis, around 18,000 TCR beta sequences were associated with HLA alleles at 0.05 false discovery rate.

Concerning this clone itself: No antigen is known for it.

The PCR made use of 60 Vbeta and 13 Jbeta primers. Produced via immunoSEQ multiplex PCR; TCRdb's table is partial and in-frame only. Found here are 110,000 to 150,000 clones, 80% to 85% of them singletons; the top ten hold about 1.3%. This sequence originates from a female donor in good health and CMV-seronegative. Sample: PBMCs.

The CDR3 here is CASSQGGGATEAFF. The CDR3 DNA sequence: TGCGCCAGCAGCCAAGGTGGGGGGGCTACTGAAGCTTTCTTT. The V gene is TRBV4-1, the J gene TRBJ1-1; a weak D match, TRBD1 (6 bases). The CDR3 has 14 residues. V lost 1 base, J lost 5 bases, and 11 bases lay in between. Looked up from germline, CDR1 is MGHRA and CDR2 is YSYEKL.